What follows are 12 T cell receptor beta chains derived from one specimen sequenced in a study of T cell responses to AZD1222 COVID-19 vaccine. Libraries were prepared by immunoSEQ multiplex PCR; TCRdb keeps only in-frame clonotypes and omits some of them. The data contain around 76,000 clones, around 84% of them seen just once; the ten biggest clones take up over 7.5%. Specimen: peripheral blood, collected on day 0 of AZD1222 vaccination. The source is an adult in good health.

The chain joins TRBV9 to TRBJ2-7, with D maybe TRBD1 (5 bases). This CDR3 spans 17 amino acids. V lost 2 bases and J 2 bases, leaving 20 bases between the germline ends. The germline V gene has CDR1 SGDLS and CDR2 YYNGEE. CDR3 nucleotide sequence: TGTGCCAGCAGCGTGGGTGCTGGGGCCAGACCGACCTACGAGCAGTACTTC. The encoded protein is CASSVGAGARPTYEQYF.

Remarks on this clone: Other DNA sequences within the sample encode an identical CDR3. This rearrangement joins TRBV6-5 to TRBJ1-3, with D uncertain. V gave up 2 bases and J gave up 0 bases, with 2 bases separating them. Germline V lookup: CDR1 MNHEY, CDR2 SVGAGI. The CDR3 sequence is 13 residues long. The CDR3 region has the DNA TGTGCCAGCAGTTACAGCTCTGGAAACACCATATATTTT. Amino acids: CASSYSSGNTIYF.

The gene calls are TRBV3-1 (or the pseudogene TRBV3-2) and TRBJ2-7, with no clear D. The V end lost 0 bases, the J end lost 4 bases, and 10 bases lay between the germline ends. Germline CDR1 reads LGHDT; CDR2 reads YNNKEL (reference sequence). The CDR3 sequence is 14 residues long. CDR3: CASSQDRNLYEQYF. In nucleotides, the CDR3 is TGTGCCAGCAGCCAAGATAGGAACCTTTACGAGCAGTACTTC.

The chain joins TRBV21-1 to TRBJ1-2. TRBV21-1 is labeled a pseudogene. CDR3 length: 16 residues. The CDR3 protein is CASSIHVGEMNYGYTF. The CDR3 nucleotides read TGTGCCAGCAGCATCCACGTCGGGGAAATGAACTATGGCTACACCTTC.

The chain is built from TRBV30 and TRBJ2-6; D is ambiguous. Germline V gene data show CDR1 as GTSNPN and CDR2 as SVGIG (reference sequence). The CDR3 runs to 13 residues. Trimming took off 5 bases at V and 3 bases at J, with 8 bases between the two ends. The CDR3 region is CAWQWVGANVLTF. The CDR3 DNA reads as TGTGCCTGGCAGTGGGTTGGGGCCAACGTCCTGACTTTC.

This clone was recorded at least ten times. CDR3 protein: CASSWMRKETQYF. CDR3 DNA: TGTGCCAGCAGCTGGATGAGAAAAGAGACCCAGTACTTC. The chain employs TRBV27 and TRBJ2-5; D not certain. Germline lookup yields CDR1 MNHEY and CDR2 SMNVEV (reference sequence). V dropped 6 bases and J dropped 3 bases, with 11 bases sitting between them. The CDR3 extends over 13 amino acids.

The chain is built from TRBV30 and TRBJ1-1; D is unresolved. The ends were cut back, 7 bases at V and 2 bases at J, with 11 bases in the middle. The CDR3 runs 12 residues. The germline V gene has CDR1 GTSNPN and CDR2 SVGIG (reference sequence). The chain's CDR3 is CASGRYNTEAFF. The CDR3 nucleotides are TGTGCCTCCGGCCGATACAACACTGAAGCTTTCTTT.

This CDR3 is CASSQAPTGVWETQYF. DNA of the CDR3: TGCGCCAGCAGCCAAGCTCCGACAGGGGTTTGGGAGACCCAGTACTTC. The chain joins TRBV4-1 to TRBJ2-5; TRBD1 matches at 8 bases. Germline loops: CDR1 MGHRA, CDR2 YSYEKL. The J segment lost 5 bases and the V segment lost 1 base, leaving 9 bases of the junction unmatched. The CDR3 is 16 amino acids.

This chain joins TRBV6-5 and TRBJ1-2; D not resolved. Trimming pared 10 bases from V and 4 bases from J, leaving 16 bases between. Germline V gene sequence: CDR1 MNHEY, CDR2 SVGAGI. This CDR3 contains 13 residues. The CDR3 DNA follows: TGTGCCACCCTCCGGAGCGACGGCTATGGCTACACCTTC. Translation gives CATLRSDGYGYTF.

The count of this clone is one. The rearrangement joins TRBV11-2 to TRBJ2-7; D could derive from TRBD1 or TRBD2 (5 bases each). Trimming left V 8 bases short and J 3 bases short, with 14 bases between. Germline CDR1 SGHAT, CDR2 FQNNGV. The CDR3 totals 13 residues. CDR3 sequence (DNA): TGTGCCAGCGCCCGGGACGGACTCTACGAGCAGTACTTC. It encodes CASARDGLYEQYF.

The DNA of the CDR3 is TGTGCCAGCAGCGTATCTTGGGGGGTGAGAAACACCATATATTTT. Its protein is CASSVSWGVRNTIYF. The rearrangement links TRBV9 to TRBJ1-3, with D perhaps TRBD1 (5 bases). The length of the CDR3 is 15 residues. The V and J ends lost 1 base and 5 bases respectively, with 13 bases between them. Germline CDR1 reads SGDLS; CDR2 reads YYNGEE.

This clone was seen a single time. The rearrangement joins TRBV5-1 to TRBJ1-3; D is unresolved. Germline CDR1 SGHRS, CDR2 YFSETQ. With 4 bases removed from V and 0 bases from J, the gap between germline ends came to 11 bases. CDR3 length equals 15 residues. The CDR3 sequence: CASSLQAHSGNTIYF. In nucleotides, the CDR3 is TGCGCCAGCAGCCTCCAGGCCCACTCTGGAAACACCATATATTTT.